Listed below are T cell receptor beta chains from one sample, sequenced in a study of T-cell memory formation after mild COVID-19. TCRdb fed the 5' RACE reads into MiXCR, producing one record per CDR3 protein. The sample shows under 200,000 distinct CDR3 sequences, roughly 30% of them seen only once. Sequenced sample: PBMCs or a T cell subset sorted from them (not recorded which). These receptors were taken from an adult woman who had mild COVID-19 (a few samples of this study predate the infection). Cell type and time point are not known. Both conserved end residues are part of each CDR3. D genes are given only for firm matches. A clone size is listed for some rows: how often the clone was seen (once, few, many), or a class if it is expanded.

v_call	clone_size	d_call	j_call	cdr3_nt	cdr3_aa
TRBV29-1	-	-	TRBJ2-1	TGCAGCGTTGAAATTATAGAGGGCCATAATGAGCAGTTCTTC	CSVEIIEGHNEQFF
TRBV20-1	-	-	TRBJ2-3	TGCAGTGCTAGAGATTGGTTCGGGGAAGATACGCAGTATTTT	CSARDWFGEDTQYF
TRBV6-1	once	-	TRBJ2-7	TGTGCCGCCGGAAATAGCGGTTACTACGAGCAGTACTTC	CAAGNSGYYEQYF
TRBV4-3	-	-	TRBJ2-7	TGCGCCAGCAGCCAAGAGCTAGCGACGTGGGAGCAGTACTTC	CASSQELATWEQYF
TRBV4-3	few	-	TRBJ1-2	TGCGCCAGCAGCCAAGCCGGGACACACTATGGCTACACCTTC	CASSQAGTHYGYTF
TRBV11-2	-	-	TRBJ1-5	TGTGCCAGCAGCTTAGGATTGGGTCAGCCCCAGCATTTT	CASSLGLGQPQHF
TRBV21-1	-	-	TRBJ2-5	TGTGCCAGCAGCAGACAGGGAAGGGCGCAAGAGACCCAGTACTTC	CASSRQGRAQETQYF
TRBV5-1	-	TRBD1	TRBJ2-7	TGCGCCAGCAGCTTGGGAGGACAGGGAACGGACGAGCAGTACTTC	CASSLGGQGTDEQYF
TRBV4-2	-	TRBD2	TRBJ2-3	TGTGCCAGCAGCCAGGGCACTAGCGGTGGGGATACGCAGTATTTT	CASSQGTSGGDTQYF
TRBV9	many	-	TRBJ2-1	TGTGCCAGCAGCACGGGAACTCTCGCCTACAATGAGCAGTTCTTC	CASSTGTLAYNEQFF
TRBV6-5	few	-	TRBJ2-7	TGTGCCAGCAGTTACGGGACCGCCTCCTCCTACGAGCAGTACTTC	CASSYGTASSYEQYF
TRBV15	few	-	TRBJ2-5	TGTGCCACCAGCAGCCTCTTGTTTAAGACAGGTCAAGAGACCCAGTACTTC	CATSSLLFKTGQETQYF
TRBV2	-	-	TRBJ2-1	TGTGCCAGCAGACGGGACTCCAATGAGCAGTTCTTC	CASRRDSNEQFF
TRBV29-1	few	-	TRBJ1-1	TGCAGCGTGGGAAACGACAGGAACGTCTTCGAAGCTTTCTTT	CSVGNDRNVFEAFF
TRBV12-3/TRBV12-4	-	-	TRBJ1-1	TGTGCCAGCAGTTCCGATGCGAACACTGAAGCTTTCTTT	CASSSDANTEAFF
TRBV5-1	few	-	TRBJ2-7	TGCGCCAGCAGCTTGGAGGTCAAACACGAGCAGTACTTC	CASSLEVKHEQYF